The 20 T cell receptor beta chains given below trace back to one sample, sequenced in a study of blood T cell repertoires in COVID-19. Sequencing was performed with immunoSEQ multiplex PCR; in TCRdb, only in-frame clones are kept and a portion is missing. This sample has 350,000 to 450,000 clones, with 89% found just once. Sequences were obtained from peripheral blood. These receptors were taken from a man aged 35 to 55 with acute or convalescent COVID-19.

This clone was detected only once. The chain carries TRBV30 and TRBJ2-5, with 10 bases matching TRBD2. CDR3 length: 15 residues. Unmatched junction bases numbered 5, after V lost 0 bases and J lost 4 bases. Germline V lookup: CDR1 GTSNPN, CDR2 SVGIG (reference sequence). This CDR3 is CAWSVGTSDRETQYF. Here the CDR3 DNA reads TGTGCCTGGAGTGTGGGGACTAGCGATCGAGAGACCCAGTACTTC. Combining the CDR3 with reference TRBV30 and TRBJ2-5 gives the whole variable domain SQTIHQWPATLVQPVGSPLSLECTVEGTSNPNLYWYRQAAGRGLQLLFYSVGIGQISSEVPQNLSASRPQDRQFILSSKKLLLSDSGFYLCAWSVGTSDRETQYFGPGTRLLVL.

CDR3 in amino acids: CASSPVQSSNSPLHF. CDR3 sequence (DNA): TGCGCCAGCAGCCCAGTACAATCAAGTAATTCACCCCTCCACTTT. The chain couples TRBV10-2 to TRBJ1-6; D remains ambiguous. V was pared by 6 bases and J by 6 bases, with 15 bases between. CDR1 is WSHSY and CDR2 is SAAADI in the germline V gene. This CDR3 comprises 15 residues.

The rearrangement links TRBV5-6 to TRBJ2-1; 9 nucleotides line up with TRBD1. CDR1 is SGHDT and CDR2 is YYEEEE in the germline V gene. This CDR3 contains 13 residues. The J segment lost 8 bases and the V segment lost 5 bases, leaving 5 bases of the junction unmatched. In DNA form, the CDR3 reads TGTGCCAGCAGTGGGACAGGGCACGATGAGCAGTTCTTC. This translates into CASSGTGHDEQFF.

This chain uses TRBV7-2 with TRBJ2-5; 7 bases fit TRBD1. Germline assignment: CDR1 SGHTA and CDR2 FQGNSA. The CDR3 has 15 residues. With V trimmed by 5 bases and J by 4 bases, 10 bases remained unmatched. The CDR3 coding sequence is TGTGCCAGCAGCCGGAACAGGGGCCGAGGAGAGACCCAGTACTTC. It codes for CASSRNRGRGETQYF.

The chain combines TRBV10-3 with TRBJ1-2, with 8 positions matching TRBD1. CDR3 size: 14 residues. Trimming cost V 10 bases and J 2 bases; bases outside gene matches: 9. CDR1 ENHRY and CDR2 SYGVKD come from the germline V gene. CDR3 nucleotides: TGTGCCACCTCTAGACAGGGGCAAAACTATGGCTACACCTTC. Amino acid sequence: CATSRQGQNYGYTF.

The CDR3 here is CASSNRYGYTF. The CDR3 region has the DNA TGTGCCAGCAGTAACAGATATGGCTACACCTTC. This chain joins TRBV28 and TRBJ1-2, with unresolved D. Germline CDR1 MDHEN, CDR2 SYDVKM. The CDR3 spans 11 residues. V lost 5 bases and J 5 bases, leaving 6 bases between the germline ends.

V and J are TRBV28 and TRBJ2-3, with 7 bases matching TRBD1. Germline CDR1 is MDHEN and CDR2 is SYDVKM. The CDR3 loop spans 15 amino acids. V lost 5 bases, J lost 1 base, and 6 bases stayed unmatched. The CDR3 region is CASSLDRVGTDTQYF. The CDR3 coding sequence is TGTGCCAGCAGTCTCGACAGGGTAGGCACAGATACGCAGTATTTT.

This sequence joins TRBV2 and TRBJ2-7; TRBD1 might be the D (6 bases). There are 15 residues in the CDR3. Germline CDR1 SNHLY, CDR2 FYNNEI. V was shortened by 7 bases and J by 0 bases, with 16 bases between the two germline ends. The CDR3: CASNRDLPSSYEQYF. The CDR3, as DNA: TGTGCCAGCAACAGGGACCTCCCTTCCTCCTACGAGCAGTACTTC.

J is TRBJ1-4 and V is TRBV6-5; D is perhaps TRBD1 (5 bases). This CDR3 contains 14 residues. Trimming removed 6 bases from V and 2 bases from J, with 10 bases in between. Germline CDR1 is MNHEY and CDR2 is SVGAGI. CDR3 coding DNA: TGTGCCAGCAGCCGCAGGGTCACTAATGAAAAACTGTTTTTT. Encoded protein: CASSRRVTNEKLFF.

The chain uses TRBV3-1 (or the pseudogene TRBV3-2) and TRBJ2-7, with D possibly matching TRBD2 (5 bases). The germline gives CDR1 LGHDT, CDR2 YNNKEL (reference sequence). The CDR3 has 16 residues. Trimming shortened V by 3 bases and J by 5 bases, and 20 bases separated the two germline ends. In DNA, the CDR3 is TGTGCCAGCAGCCACCAGAGCGGACGGTTGCGCCACGAGCAGTACTTC. Its translation is CASSHQSGRLRHEQYF.

The rearrangement joins TRBV28 to TRBJ1-5, with D perhaps TRBD1 (6 bases). This CDR3 comprises 15 residues. Germline V lookup: CDR1 MDHEN, CDR2 SYDVKM. The V gene lost 5 bases and the J gene lost 4 bases, with 15 bases spanning the gap. The CDR3 loop reads CASSAATGFNQPQHF. The CDR3 DNA is TGTGCCAGCAGTGCCGCCACAGGGTTTAATCAGCCCCAGCATTTT.

The J gene is TRBJ1-6, the V gene TRBV11-2; D unresolved. Trimming removed 5 bases at V and 8 bases at J, with 7 bases between. The CDR3 consists of 12 residues. Germline CDR1 is SGHAT and CDR2 is FQNNGV. Here the CDR3 DNA reads TGTGCCAGCAGCCAACACGATTCACCCCTCCACTTT. Its translation is CASSQHDSPLHF.

The chain is built from TRBV9 and TRBJ1-6; unclear D gene. CDR3 size: 13 residues. Trimming stripped 3 bases from V and 10 bases from J, with 11 bases between. Germline V lookup: CDR1 SGDLS, CDR2 YYNGEE. The CDR3 DNA reads TGTGCCAGCAGCGGGCGTTCCGGGTCACCCCTCCACTTT. Residues: CASSGRSGSPLHF.

The chain combines TRBV24-1 with TRBJ1-1; D is undetermined. Germline CDR1 is KGHDR and CDR2 is SFDVKD. With 7 bases removed from V and 3 bases from J, the gap between germline ends came to 8 bases. The CDR3 is 12 residues long. CDR3 sequence: CATRHGDTEAFF. The CDR3 region has the DNA TGTGCCACCAGGCACGGGGACACTGAAGCTTTCTTT.

This chain connects TRBV15 to TRBJ1-3, with D possibly matching TRBD1 (6 bases). This CDR3 has 16 amino acids. From germline, CDR1 is LNHNV and CDR2 YYDKDF (reference sequence). Trimming stripped 2 bases from V and 2 bases from J, with 13 bases between. The CDR3 coding sequence is TGTGCCACCAGCAGAATGAGGACAGCGGCTGGAAACACCATATATTTT. Its translation is CATSRMRTAAGNTIYF. The full variable domain, with the rest looked up from reference TRBV15 and TRBJ1-3, is DAMVIQNPRYQVTQFGKPVTLSCSQTLNHNVMYWYQQKSSQAPKLLFHYYDKDFNNEADTPDNFQSRRPNTSFCFLDIRSPGLGDTAMYLCATSRMRTAAGNTIYFGEGSWLTVV.

The CDR3 protein is CASSWGGNRYNEQFF. In DNA, the CDR3 is TGTGCCAGCAGCTGGGGGGGCAACAGATACAATGAGCAGTTCTTC. The chain couples TRBV28 to TRBJ2-1; TRBD2 might be the D (7 bases). The germline V gene has CDR1 MDHEN and CDR2 SYDVKM. Between the trimmed V and J ends, which lost 6 bases and 4 bases, there was a span of 16 bases. This CDR3 contains 15 residues.

As regards this clone: One end of the junction does not line up with germline, which may come from a read error. The chain uses TRBV19 and TRBJ1-1, with 12 bases aligning to TRBD1. Germline values: CDR1 LNHDA, CDR2 SQIVND (reference sequence). CDR3 length: 17 residues. CDR3 region: CASTPGGDRGLKTEAFF. Written as DNA, the CDR3 is TGTGCCAGTACCCCCGGGGGGGACAGGGGGCTGAAAACTGAAGCTTTCTTT.

V is TRBV27 and J is TRBJ2-7; 9 bases line up with TRBD1. After removal of 5 bases from V and 5 bases from J, the junction contained 7 bases not matched to a gene. Per germline, CDR1 MNHEY and CDR2 SMNVEV (reference sequence). The CDR3 spans 14 residues. CDR3 in DNA: TGTGCCAGCAGTCTGGGACAGGGTCGACACGAGCAGTACTTC. This gives the protein CASSLGQGRHEQYF.

The chain links TRBV6-5 to TRBJ1-5; no clear D. CDR1 is MNHEY, CDR2 SVGAGI, per germline. With 0 bases removed from V and 9 bases from J, the gap between germline ends came to 9 bases. There are 13 residues in the CDR3. CDR3 DNA sequence: TGTGCCAGCAGTTACTCGAGCGCTCGGCCCCAGCATTTT. Translating it yields CASSYSSARPQHF.

This clone was seen more than once but under ten times. The chain carries TRBV4-1 and TRBJ2-7; 8 bases are shared with TRBD1. Germline-derived CDR1 and CDR2 are MGHRA and YSYEKL. V trimming: 1 base; J trimming: 3 bases; junction bases outside the gene matches: 5. The CDR3 is made up of 15 amino acids. CDR3 in DNA: TGCGCCAGCAGCCAAGGAAACAGGGGGGTCTACGAGCAGTACTTC. Its protein is CASSQGNRGVYEQYF.